This T cell receptor (beta chain) emerged from a study of blood T cell repertoires in COVID-19. Study-level background: Specimens from acute and convalescent COVID-19 originated in the United States, Italy and Spain. Sample material is recorded as cDNA or gDNA derived from T cells, B-cell-depleted T cells, or PBMCs.

Trimming at V came to 6 bases and at J to 3 bases, leaving 5 bases not matched to a gene. Germline V lookup: CDR1 MNHEY, CDR2 SMNVEV (reference sequence). CDR3 size: 16 residues. This clone appeared a single time. Assay: immunoSEQ multiplex PCR; the TCRdb copy retains only in-frame clones and omits some. The profile covers about 160,000 clones, with around 85% appearing a single time and roughly 3.4% taken by the ten largest. The source is a man in his sixties or seventies with acute or convalescent COVID-19. Specimen: peripheral blood. The chain is built from TRBV27 and TRBJ2-3; 14 nucleotides agree with TRBD2. The CDR3 here is CASSPRLAGGTDTQYF. In DNA form, the CDR3 reads TGTGCCAGCAGCCCCCGACTAGCGGGAGGGACAGATACGCAGTATTTT.